This T cell receptor (beta chain) was sequenced for a study of blood T cell repertoires in COVID-19. Profiling relied on immunoSEQ multiplex PCR, and the TCRdb table lists in-frame clones only, not all of them. The repertoire includes 150,000 to 190,000 clones, approximately 81% of them detected once, and less than 10% sits in the top ten. With 3 bases removed from V and 2 bases from J, the gap between germline ends came to 18 bases. The CDR3 has 17 amino acids. Germline CDR1 is SEHNR and CDR2 is FQNEAQ (reference sequence). The receptor was isolated from a woman aged 60 to 75 with COVID-19, enrolled during active disease. V and J are TRBV7-9 and TRBJ2-3, with D perhaps TRBD2 (5 bases). Specimen: peripheral blood. The DNA of the CDR3 is TGTGCCAGCAGCTTTGGACTGCAACTCTCTAACACAGATACGCAGTATTTT. Translated, it gives CASSFGLQLSNTDTQYF. Filled out from reference TRBV7-9 and TRBJ2-3, the complete variable domain reads DTGVSQNPRHKITKRGQNVTFRCDPISEHNRLYWYRQTLGQGPEFLTYFQNEAQLEKSRLLSDRFSAERPKGSFSTLEIQRTEQGDSAMYLCASSFGLQLSNTDTQYFGPGTRLTVL.